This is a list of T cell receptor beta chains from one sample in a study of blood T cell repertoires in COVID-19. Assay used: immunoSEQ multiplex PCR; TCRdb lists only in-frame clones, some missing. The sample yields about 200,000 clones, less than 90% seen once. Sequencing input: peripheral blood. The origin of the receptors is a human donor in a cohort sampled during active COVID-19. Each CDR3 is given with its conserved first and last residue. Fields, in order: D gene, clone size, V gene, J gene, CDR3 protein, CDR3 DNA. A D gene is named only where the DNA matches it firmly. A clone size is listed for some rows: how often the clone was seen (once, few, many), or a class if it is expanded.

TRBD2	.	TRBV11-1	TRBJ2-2	CASSKTSGGGELFF	TGTGCCAGCAGCAAGACTAGCGGCGGCGGGGAGCTGTTTTTT
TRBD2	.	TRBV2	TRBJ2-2	CAIRVGSSGAYVHTGELFF	TGTGCCATCAGGGTTGGTTCTAGCGGGGCCTACGTACATACCGGGGAGCTGTTTTTT
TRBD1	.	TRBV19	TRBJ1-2	CASRTGGGRGAVGYTF	TGTGCCAGTAGGACTGGAGGGGGCAGGGGGGCAGTCGGCTACACCTTC
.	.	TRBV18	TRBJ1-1	CASSPFSTGMMGTEAFF	TGTGCCAGCTCCCCATTCTCGACAGGAATGATGGGCACTGAAGCTTTCTTT
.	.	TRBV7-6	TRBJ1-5	CASSLYSQPQHF	TGTGCCAGCAGCTTGTACAGCCAGCCCCAGCATTTT
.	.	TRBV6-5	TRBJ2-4	CASSYWGRKTKNIQYF	TGTGCCAGCAGTTATTGGGGGCGGAAGACCAAAAACATTCAGTACTTC
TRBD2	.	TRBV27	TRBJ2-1	CASSSWLAGNNEQFF	TGTGCCAGCAGTTCCTGGCTAGCGGGAAATAATGAGCAGTTCTTC
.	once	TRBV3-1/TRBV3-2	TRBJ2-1	CASSQRGGEQFF	TGTGCCAGCAGCCAAAGGGGAGGTGAGCAGTTCTTC
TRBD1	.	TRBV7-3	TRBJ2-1	CASSTRQGLYNEQFF	TGTGCCAGCAGCACTCGACAGGGGCTTTACAATGAGCAGTTCTTC
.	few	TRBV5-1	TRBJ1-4	CASSLEGAAGWEKLFF	TGCGCCAGCAGCTTGGAGGGTGCCGCAGGGTGGGAAAAACTGTTTTTT
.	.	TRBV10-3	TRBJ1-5	CAISESEGYQPQHF	TGTGCCATCAGTGAGTCGGAGGGTTATCAGCCCCAGCATTTT
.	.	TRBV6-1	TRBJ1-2	CASSEVSSGGYTF	TGTGCCAGCAGTGAAGTCAGTTCGGGAGGCTACACCTTC
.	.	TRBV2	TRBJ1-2	CASSEWEGGGYTF	TGTGCCAGCAGTGAATGGGAGGGGGGCGGCTACACCTTC
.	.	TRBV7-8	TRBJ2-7	CASSVSRVFEQYF	TGTGCCAGCAGCGTCTCCAGGGTTTTCGAGCAGTACTTC
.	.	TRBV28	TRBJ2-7	CASSQGQPYEQYF	TGTGCCAGCAGCCAGGGTCAGCCCTACGAGCAGTACTTC
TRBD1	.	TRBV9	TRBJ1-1	CASSSSGTGNTEAFF	TGTGCCAGCAGCTCCTCCGGGACAGGGAACACTGAAGCTTTCTTT
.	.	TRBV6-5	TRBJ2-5	CASSWQSQETQYF	TGTGCCAGCAGTTGGCAGTCCCAAGAGACCCAGTACTTC
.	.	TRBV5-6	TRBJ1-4	CASSGPTLGGKEKLFF	TGTGCCAGCAGCGGGCCCACTCTGGGAGGGAAGGAAAAACTGTTTTTT
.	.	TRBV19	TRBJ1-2	CASTLTSEQLYGYTF	TGTGCCAGTACTCTTACCTCCGAACAGTTATATGGCTACACCTTC
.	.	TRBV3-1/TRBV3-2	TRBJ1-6	CASSQERVGSPLHF	TGTGCCAGCAGCCAAGAACGGGTAGGCTCACCCCTCCACTTT
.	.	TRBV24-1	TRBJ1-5	CATSDETGYQPQHF	TGTGCCACCAGTGATGAAACAGGGTATCAGCCCCAGCATTTT
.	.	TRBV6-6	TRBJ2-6	CASSSSTGSGANVLTF	TGTGCCAGCAGCTCCTCCACAGGTTCTGGGGCCAACGTCCTGACTTTC
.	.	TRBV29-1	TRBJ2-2	CSVELHRGSGELFF	TGCAGCGTTGAACTGCATAGGGGGTCCGGGGAGCTGTTTTTT
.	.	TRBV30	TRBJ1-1	CAWRGQYTEAFF	TGTGCCTGGAGAGGACAGTACACTGAAGCTTTCTTT
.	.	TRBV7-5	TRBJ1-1	CARSFPGLLDTEAFF	TGTGCCAGAAGCTTCCCAGGACTGCTAGATACTGAAGCTTTCTTT
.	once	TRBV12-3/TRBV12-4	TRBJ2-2	CATSQGWTGELFF	TGTGCCACCTCCCAGGGATGGACCGGGGAGCTGTTTTTT